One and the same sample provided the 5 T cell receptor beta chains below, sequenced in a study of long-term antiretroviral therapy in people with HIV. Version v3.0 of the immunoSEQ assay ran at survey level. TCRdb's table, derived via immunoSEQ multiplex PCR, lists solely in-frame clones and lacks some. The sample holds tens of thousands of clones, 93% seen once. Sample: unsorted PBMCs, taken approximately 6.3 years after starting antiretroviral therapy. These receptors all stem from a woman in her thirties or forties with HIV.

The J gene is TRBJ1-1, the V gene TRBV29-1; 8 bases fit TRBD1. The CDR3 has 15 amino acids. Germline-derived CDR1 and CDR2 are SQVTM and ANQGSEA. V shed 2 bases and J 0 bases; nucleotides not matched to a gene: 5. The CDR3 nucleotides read TGCAGCGTTGAAAGTGCGGACAGGGTGAACACTGAAGCTTTCTTT. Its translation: CSVESADRVNTEAFF.

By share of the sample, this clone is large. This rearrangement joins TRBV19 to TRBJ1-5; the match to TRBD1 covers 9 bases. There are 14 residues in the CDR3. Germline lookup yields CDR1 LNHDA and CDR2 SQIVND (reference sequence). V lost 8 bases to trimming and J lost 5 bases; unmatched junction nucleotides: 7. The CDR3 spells CASGPGQGYQPQHF. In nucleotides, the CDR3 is TGTGCCAGTGGACCGGGACAGGGATATCAGCCCCAGCATTTT. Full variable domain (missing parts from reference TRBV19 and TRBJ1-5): DGGITQSPKYLFRKEGQNVTLSCEQNLNHDAMYWYRQDPGQGLRLIYYSQIVNDFQKGDIAEGYSVSREKKESFPLTVTSAQKNPTAFYLCASGPGQGYQPQHFGDGTRLSIL.

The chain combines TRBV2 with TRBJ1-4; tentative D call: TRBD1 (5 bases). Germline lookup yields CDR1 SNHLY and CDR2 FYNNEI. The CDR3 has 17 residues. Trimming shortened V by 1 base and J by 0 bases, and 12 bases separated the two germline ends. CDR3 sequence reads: CASSEGQGPATNEKLFF. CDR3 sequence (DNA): TGTGCCAGCAGTGAAGGCCAGGGCCCGGCAACTAATGAAAAACTGTTTTTT.

CDR3 nucleotides: TGTGCCAGCTCAGAGCAGGGTGACTCCTACGAGCAGTACTTC. Amino acids: CASSEQGDSYEQYF. The J gene is TRBJ2-7, the V gene TRBV6-1, with D perhaps TRBD1 (5 bases). Germline V gene data show CDR1 as MNHNS and CDR2 as SASEGT. The ends were cut back, 8 bases at V and 0 bases at J, with 14 bases in the middle. The length of the CDR3 is 14 residues.

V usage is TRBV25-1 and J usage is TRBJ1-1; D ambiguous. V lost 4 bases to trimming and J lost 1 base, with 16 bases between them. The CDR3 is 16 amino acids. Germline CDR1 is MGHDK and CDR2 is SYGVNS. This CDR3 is CASSVSGGPKNTEAFF. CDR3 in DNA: TGTGCCAGCAGTGTCTCGGGAGGTCCAAAGAACACTGAAGCTTTCTTT.